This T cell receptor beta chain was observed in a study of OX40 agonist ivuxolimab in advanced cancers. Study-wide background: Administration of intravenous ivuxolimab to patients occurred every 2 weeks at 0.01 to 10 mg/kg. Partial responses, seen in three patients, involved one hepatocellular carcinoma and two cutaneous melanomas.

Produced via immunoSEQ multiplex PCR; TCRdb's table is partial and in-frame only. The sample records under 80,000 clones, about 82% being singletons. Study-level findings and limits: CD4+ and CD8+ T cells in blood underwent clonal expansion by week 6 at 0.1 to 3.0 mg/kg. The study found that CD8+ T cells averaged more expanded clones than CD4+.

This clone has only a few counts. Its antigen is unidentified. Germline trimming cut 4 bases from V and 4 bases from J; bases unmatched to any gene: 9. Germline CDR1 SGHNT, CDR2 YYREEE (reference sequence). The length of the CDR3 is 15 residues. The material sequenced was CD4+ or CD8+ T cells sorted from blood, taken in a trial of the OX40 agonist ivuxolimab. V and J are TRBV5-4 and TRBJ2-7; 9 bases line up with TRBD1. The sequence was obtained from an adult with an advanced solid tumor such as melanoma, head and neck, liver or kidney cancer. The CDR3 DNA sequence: TGTGCCAGCAGCAAGACAGGGGGTCAAGTATACGAGCAGTACTTC. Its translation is CASSKTGGQVYEQYF.